The subject of this entry is one TCR beta chain. Antigen unknown. This record belongs to a study of Ad26.COV2.S vaccination and SARS-CoV-2 variants. Study context: Recipients of Ad26.COV2.S got it intramuscularly, once or twice 56 days apart.

V was pared by 3 bases and J by 0 bases, with 12 bases between. Germline V CDR1 and CDR2: ENHRY, SYGVKD. The CDR3 length is 15 residues. Study results and limitations: Across vaccine and placebo recipients, the breadth of non-spike TCRs was similar. Recipients given vaccine exceeded placebo recipients in spike-specific TCR breadth.

The treatment: 15 to 20 received Ad26.COV2.S at low or high dose, single or two shots; about 5 received placebo; per-sample allocation not given. Sampling was performed 63 days after the first vaccine or placebo injection. Boston provided a donor who was an adult aged 18-55 years. Sequencing was performed with immunoSEQ multiplex PCR; in TCRdb, only in-frame clones are kept and a portion is missing. The repertoire has 360,000 or so clones, about nine tenths of them found once; the top ten carry around 3.6%. The TCR was taken from a person between 18 and 59 years old who received the Ad26.COV2.S COVID-19 vaccine or a placebo. Sequencing used peripheral blood, obtained in a trial of Ad26.COV2.S vaccine versus placebo. V gene TRBV10-3 combines with J gene TRBJ2-7; the D gene could be TRBD1 or TRBD2 (5 bases each). CDR3 sequence (DNA): TGTGCCATCAGTGACCCGGGACGCAGCTCCTACGAGCAGTACTTC. This encodes CAISDPGRSSYEQYF.